This T cell receptor beta chain was sequenced in a study of cytomegalovirus exposure and HLA in healthy donors. Study observations and caveats: Donors were assumed by presence/absence analyses to have roughly uniform sequencing depth.

V lost 8 bases, J lost 2 bases, and 14 bases lay in between. The CDR3 loop spans 14 amino acids. Germline V gene lookup returns CDR1 MNHNS and CDR2 SASEGT. Worth noting for this clone: Antigen: not known.

The PCR ran on 60 Vbeta and 13 Jbeta primers. Libraries were prepared by immunoSEQ multiplex PCR; TCRdb keeps only in-frame clonotypes and omits some of them. Counted here are approximately 140,000 clones, approximately 79% occurring once; the ten biggest clones make up around 10%. The sequenced material came from PBMCs. The chain employs TRBV6-1 and TRBJ2-3; weak D call: TRBD2 (6 bases). The clonotype originates from a woman aged 45 to 65 in good health and CMV-seropositive. The CDR3, as DNA: TGTGCCAGCCGGTCGGGAGCGGACACAGATACGCAGTATTTT. This gives the protein CASRSGADTDTQYF.